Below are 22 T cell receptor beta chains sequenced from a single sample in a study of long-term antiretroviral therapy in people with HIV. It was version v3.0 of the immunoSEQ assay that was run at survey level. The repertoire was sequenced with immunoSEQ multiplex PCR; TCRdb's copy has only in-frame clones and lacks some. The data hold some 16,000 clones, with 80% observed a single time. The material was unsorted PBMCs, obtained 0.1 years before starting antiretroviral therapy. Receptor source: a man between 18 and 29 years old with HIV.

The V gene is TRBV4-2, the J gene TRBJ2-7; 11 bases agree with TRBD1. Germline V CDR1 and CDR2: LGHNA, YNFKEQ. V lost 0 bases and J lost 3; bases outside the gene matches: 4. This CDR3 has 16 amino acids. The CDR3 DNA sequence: TGTGCCAGCAGCCAAGATCCCGGGACAGGGGGCTACGAGCAGTACTTC. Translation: CASSQDPGTGGYEQYF.

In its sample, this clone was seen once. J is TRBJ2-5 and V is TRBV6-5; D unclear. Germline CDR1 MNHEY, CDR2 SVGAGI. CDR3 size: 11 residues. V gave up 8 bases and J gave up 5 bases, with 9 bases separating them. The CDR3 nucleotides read TGTGCCAGCCAAACGAGGGAGACCCAGTACTTC. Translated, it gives CASQTRETQYF.

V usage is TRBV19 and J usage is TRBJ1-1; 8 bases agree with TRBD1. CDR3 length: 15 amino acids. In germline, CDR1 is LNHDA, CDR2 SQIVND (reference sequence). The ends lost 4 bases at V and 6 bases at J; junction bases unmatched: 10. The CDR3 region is CASSTLYRGTPEAFF. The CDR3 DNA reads TGTGCCAGTAGTACTCTCTACAGGGGGACTCCTGAAGCTTTCTTT.

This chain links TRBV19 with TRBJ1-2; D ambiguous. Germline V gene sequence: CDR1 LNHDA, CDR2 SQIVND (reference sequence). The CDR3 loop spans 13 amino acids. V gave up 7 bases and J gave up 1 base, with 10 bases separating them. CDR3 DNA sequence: TGTGCCAGTAAGGTGAAGGGTAACTATGGCTACACCTTC. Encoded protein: CASKVKGNYGYTF.

Written as DNA, the CDR3 is TGTGCCAGCAGTGACCTGGGGGGGCTGACTAATGAAAAACTGTTTTTT. The encoded protein is CASSDLGGLTNEKLFF. The rearrangement links TRBV6-1 to TRBJ1-4; a weak D match, TRBD1 (6 bases). This CDR3 is built from 16 residues. Germline CDR1 and CDR2: MNHNS and SASEGT. Trimming stripped 3 bases from V and 2 bases from J, with 13 bases between.

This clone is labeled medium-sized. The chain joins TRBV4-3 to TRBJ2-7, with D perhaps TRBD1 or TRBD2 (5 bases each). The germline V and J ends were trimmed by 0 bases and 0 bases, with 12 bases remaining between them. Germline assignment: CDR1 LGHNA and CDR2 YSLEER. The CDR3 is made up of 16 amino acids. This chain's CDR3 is CASSQDSTGTSYEQYF. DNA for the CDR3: TGCGCCAGCAGCCAAGATTCTACGGGGACCTCCTACGAGCAGTACTTC.

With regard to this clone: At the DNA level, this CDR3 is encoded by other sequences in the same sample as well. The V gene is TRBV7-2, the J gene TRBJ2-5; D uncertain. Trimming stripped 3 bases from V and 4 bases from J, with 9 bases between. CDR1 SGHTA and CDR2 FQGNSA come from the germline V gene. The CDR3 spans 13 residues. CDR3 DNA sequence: TGTGCCAGCAGCTTGAGTTTGGGAGAGACCCAGTACTTC. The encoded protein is CASSLSLGETQYF.

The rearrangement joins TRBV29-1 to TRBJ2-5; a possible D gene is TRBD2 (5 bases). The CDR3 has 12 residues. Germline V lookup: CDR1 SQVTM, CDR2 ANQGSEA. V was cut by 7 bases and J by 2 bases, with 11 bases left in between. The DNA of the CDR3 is TGCAGCGGGGGTCGGGGACAAGAGACCCAGTACTTC. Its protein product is CSGGRGQETQYF.

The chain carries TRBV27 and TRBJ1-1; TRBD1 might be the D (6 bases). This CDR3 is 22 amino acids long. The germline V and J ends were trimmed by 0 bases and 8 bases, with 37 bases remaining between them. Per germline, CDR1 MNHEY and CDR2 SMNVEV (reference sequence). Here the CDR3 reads CASSLSRFTNFGPTGQRSEAFF. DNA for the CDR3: TGTGCCAGCAGTTTATCCAGGTTCACAAATTTTGGCCCGACAGGCCAGAGATCCGAAGCTTTCTTT.

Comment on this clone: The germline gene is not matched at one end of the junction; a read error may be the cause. CDR3 in DNA: TGTGCCAGCAGCATAGCGGGACCCGACAATGAGCAGTTCTTC. It codes for CASSIAGPDNEQFF. V usage is TRBV7-9 and J usage is TRBJ2-1; 8 positions match TRBD2. The germline V gene encodes CDR1 SEHNR and CDR2 FQNEAQ (reference sequence). This CDR3 is 14 amino acids long.

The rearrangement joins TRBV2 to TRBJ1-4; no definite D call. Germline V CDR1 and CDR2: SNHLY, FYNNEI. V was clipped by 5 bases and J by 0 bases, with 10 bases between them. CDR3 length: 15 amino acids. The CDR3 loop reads CASSQRQATNEKLFF. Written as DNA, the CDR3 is TGTGCCAGCAGTCAGAGACAAGCAACTAATGAAAAACTGTTTTTT.

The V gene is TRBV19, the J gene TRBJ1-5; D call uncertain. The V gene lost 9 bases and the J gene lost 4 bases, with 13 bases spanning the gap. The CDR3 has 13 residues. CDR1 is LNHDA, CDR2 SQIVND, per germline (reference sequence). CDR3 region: CASSYGFNQPQHF. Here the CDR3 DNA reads TGTGCCAGCTCTTACGGTTTTAATCAGCCCCAGCATTTT.

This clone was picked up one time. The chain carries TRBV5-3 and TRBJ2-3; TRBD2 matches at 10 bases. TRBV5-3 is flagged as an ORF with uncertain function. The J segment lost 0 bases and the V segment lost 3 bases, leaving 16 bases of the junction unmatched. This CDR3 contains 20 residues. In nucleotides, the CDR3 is TGTGCCAGAAGCTCGGGTAGACTAGCGGGCGTTGTCTCTAGCACAGATACGCAGTATTTT. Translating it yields CARSSGRLAGVVSSTDTQYF.

The chain's CDR3 is CSVGAKNIQYF. Here the CDR3 DNA reads TGCAGTGTGGGCGCCAAAAACATTCAGTACTTC. The rearrangement uses TRBV20-1 and TRBJ2-4; D is undetermined. The CDR3 spans 11 residues. V lost 7 bases and J 1 base, leaving 5 bases between the germline ends. Germline CDR1 DFQATT, CDR2 SNEGSKA (reference sequence).

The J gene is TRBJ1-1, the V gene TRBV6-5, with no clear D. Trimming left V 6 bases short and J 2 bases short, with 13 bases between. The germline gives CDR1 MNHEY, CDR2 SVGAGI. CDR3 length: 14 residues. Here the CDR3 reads CASSRLGSNTEAFF. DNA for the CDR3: TGTGCCAGCAGCCGTTTGGGCTCAAACACTGAAGCTTTCTTT.

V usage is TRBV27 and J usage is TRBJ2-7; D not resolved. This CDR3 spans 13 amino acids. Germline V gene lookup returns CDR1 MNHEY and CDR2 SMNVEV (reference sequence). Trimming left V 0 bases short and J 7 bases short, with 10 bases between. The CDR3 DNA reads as TGTGCCAGCAGTTTATCTCTTGGGGAAGAGCAGTACTTC. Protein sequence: CASSLSLGEEQYF.

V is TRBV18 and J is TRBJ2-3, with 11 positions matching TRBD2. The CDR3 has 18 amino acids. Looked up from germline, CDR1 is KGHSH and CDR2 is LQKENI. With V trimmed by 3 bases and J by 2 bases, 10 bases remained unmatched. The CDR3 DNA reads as TGTGCCAGCTCACCTAACCAGGGACTAGCGGACCTCACAGATACGCAGTATTTT. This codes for CASSPNQGLADLTDTQYF.

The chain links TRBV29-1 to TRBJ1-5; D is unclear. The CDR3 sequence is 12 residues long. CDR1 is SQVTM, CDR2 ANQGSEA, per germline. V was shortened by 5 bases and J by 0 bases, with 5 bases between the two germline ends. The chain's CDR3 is CSVSGSNQPQHF. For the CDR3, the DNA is TGCAGCGTTTCAGGTAGCAATCAGCCCCAGCATTTT.

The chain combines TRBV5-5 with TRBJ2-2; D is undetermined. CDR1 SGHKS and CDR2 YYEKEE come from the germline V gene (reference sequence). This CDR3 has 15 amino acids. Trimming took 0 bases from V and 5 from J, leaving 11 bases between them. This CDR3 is CASSLDRVLTGELFF. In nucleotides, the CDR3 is TGTGCCAGCAGCTTGGATAGGGTGTTGACCGGGGAGCTGTTTTTT.

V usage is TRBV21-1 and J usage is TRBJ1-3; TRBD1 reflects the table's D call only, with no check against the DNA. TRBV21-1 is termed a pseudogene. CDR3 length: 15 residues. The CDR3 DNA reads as TGTGCCAGCAGCAAGGGACAGGAGAGAGGAAACACCATATATTTT. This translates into CASSKGQERGNTIYF.

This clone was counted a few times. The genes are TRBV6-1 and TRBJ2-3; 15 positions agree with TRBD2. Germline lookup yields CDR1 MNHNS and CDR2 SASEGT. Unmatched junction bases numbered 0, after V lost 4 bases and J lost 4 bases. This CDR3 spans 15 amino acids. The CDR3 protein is CASSGTSGGADTQYF. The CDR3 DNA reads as TGTGCCAGCAGTGGGACTAGCGGGGGGGCAGATACGCAGTATTTT.

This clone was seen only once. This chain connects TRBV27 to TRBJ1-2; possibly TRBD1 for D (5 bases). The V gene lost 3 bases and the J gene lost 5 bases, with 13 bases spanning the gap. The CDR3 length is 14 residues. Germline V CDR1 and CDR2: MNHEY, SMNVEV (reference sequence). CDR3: CASSLGSREYGYTF. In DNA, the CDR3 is TGTGCCAGCAGTTTGGGAAGCAGGGAGTATGGCTACACCTTC.